The entry below gives a single TCR beta chain sequence along with its context. Germline loops: CDR1 SGHRS, CDR2 YFSETQ. This CDR3 contains 14 residues. V shed 1 base and J shed 5 bases, with 11 bases lying between them. Both 60 Vbeta primers and 13 Jbeta primers went into the PCR. The assay was immunoSEQ multiplex PCR, and TCRdb's table has in-frame clones only and misses some. The profile shows around 200,000 clones, about 80% of them singletons. The data were taken from a study of cytomegalovirus exposure and HLA in healthy donors. V gene TRBV5-1 combines with J gene TRBJ2-3; a weak D match, TRBD2 (6 bases). The sequencing input was PBMCs. This sequence originates from a woman aged 50 to 65 in good health and CMV-seronegative. The CDR3 DNA sequence: TGCGCCAGCAGCTTGCGCGGGGCGCGAGATACGCAGTATTTT. Protein product: CASSLRGARDTQYF.